A selection of T cell receptor beta chains follows, all from one sample in a study of CD8+CD57+ T cells in acquired aplastic anemia. TCRdb ran MiXCR on the reads and lists one entry per CDR3 protein. The sample records 200,000 to 300,000 distinct CDR3 sequences, around 82% being singletons. Material for sequencing was sorted CD4+, CD8+, or CD8+CD57+ T cells (not recorded which) from PBMCs. The receptors were sampled from a human donor with aplastic anemia. CDR3s include the opening cysteine and the closing phenylalanine or tryptophan. A D gene is named only where the DNA matches it firmly. Size is stated for part of the rows, as once, few or many counts, or as a class when the clone is expanded.

V gene	clone size	D gene	J gene	CDR3 DNA	CDR3 protein
TRBV9	many	TRBD1	TRBJ2-6	TGTGCCAGCAGCGTCTCGGCAGGGGGTGCCTCTGGGGCCAACGTCCTGACTTTC	CASSVSAGGASGANVLTF
TRBV19	NA	NA	TRBJ1-3	TGTGCCAGTAGTATAACAGGGCGAGCTGGCAACGAGCTATATTTT	CASSITGRAGNELYF
TRBV7-8	NA	NA	TRBJ1-5	TGTGCCAGCTCCAGCAAGCGGGAGCCCGACAGATACGAACCCCAGCATTTT	CASSSKREPDRYEPQHF
TRBV2	NA	TRBD1	TRBJ1-5	TGTGCCAGCAAAGGAGACAGGGATCGGCCCCAGCATTTT	CASKGDRDRPQHF
TRBV7-2	NA	TRBD1	TRBJ2-6	TGTGCCAGCAGCTTACGAAGAACCCCGGGACAGGTGTTCTCTGGGGCCAACGTCCTGACTTTC	CASSLRRTPGQVFSGANVLTF
TRBV7-9	NA	NA	TRBJ2-3	TGTGCCAGCAGCTCAGCGGCAGGGGCCGATACGGAGTCTTTT	CASSSAAGADTESF
TRBV20-1	once	TRBD1	TRBJ1-5	TGCAGTGTACACAGGGGACTCAATCAGCCCCAGCATTTT	CSVHRGLNQPQHF
TRBV7-9	NA	TRBD2	TRBJ2-1	TGTGCCAGCAGGGCTAGCGGGTTCTGGAATGAGCAGTTCTTC	CASRASGFWNEQFF
TRBV7-2	NA	TRBD1	TRBJ2-3	TGTGCCAGCAGCTGGGGACAGGGCACAACCGATAGGCAGTATTTT	CASSWGQGTTDRQYF
TRBV7-9	NA	NA	TRBJ1-1	TGTGCCAGCAGCTTTCATCTAACAGGGAGGACTGAAGATTTCTTT	CASSFHLTGRTEDFF
TRBV7-9	NA	NA	TRBJ2-1	TGTGCCAGCAGCTTAGATAGAACAGGGAACACTGAAGAGCAGTTCTTC	CASSLDRTGNTEEQFF
TRBV9	once	NA	TRBJ1-1	TGTGCCAGCAGCGTAGAGCACTATCGCCTGGTGGACACTTTCTTT	CASSVEHYRLVDTFF
TRBV15	NA	NA	TRBJ2-3	TGTGCCACCAGCAGGGACGCGAGCCAAGATACGCAGTATTTT	CATSRDASQDTQYF
TRBV11-2	NA	NA	TRBJ2-1	TGTGCCAGCAGCTTAGAGGAGGATTGGCACTCCTACAATGAGCAGTTCTTC	CASSLEEDWHSYNEQFF
TRBV9	once	TRBD1	TRBJ2-5	TGTGCCAGCAGCGCCGGGACAGATACGCAGTATTTTTACTTC	CASSAGTDTQYFYF